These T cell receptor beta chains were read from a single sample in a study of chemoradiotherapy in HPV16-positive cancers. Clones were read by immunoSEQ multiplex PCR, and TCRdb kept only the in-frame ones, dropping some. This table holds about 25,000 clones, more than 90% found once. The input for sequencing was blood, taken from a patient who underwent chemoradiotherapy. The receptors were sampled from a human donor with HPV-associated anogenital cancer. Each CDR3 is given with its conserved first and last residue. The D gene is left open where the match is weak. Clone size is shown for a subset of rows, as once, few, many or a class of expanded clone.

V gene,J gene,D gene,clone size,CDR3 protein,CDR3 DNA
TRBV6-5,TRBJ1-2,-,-,CASSYSGPYGYTF,TGTGCCAGCAGTTACTCAGGGCCCTATGGCTACACCTTC
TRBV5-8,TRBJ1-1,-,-,CASSLFQGPNTEAFF,TGTGCCAGCAGCTTGTTCCAGGGGCCTAACACTGAAGCTTTCTTT
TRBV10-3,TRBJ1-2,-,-,CAISQLYGYTF,TGTGCCATCAGTCAGCTATATGGCTACACCTTC
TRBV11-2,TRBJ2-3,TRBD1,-,CASTSYPGTVTDTQYF,TGTGCCAGCACCTCATACCCCGGGACAGTTACAGATACGCAGTATTTT
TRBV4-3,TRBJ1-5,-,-,CASSQEYITGPPQHF,TGCGCCAGCAGCCAAGAATACATCACAGGACCGCCCCAGCATTTT
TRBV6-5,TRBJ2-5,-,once,CASSSIQGAKETQYF,TGTGCCAGCAGTTCGATACAGGGCGCCAAAGAGACCCAGTACTTC
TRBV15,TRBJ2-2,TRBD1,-,CATSSTTGVYTGELFF,TGTGCCACCAGCAGTACTACAGGGGTATACACCGGGGAGCTGTTTTTT
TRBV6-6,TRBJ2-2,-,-,CASSQNTGELFF,TGTGCCAGCAGCCAGAACACCGGGGAGCTGTTTTTT
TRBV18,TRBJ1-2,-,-,CASSRDNNYGYTF,TGTGCCAGCTCGCGGGACAATAACTATGGCTACACCTTC
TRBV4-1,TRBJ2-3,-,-,CASSLLSGGTDTQYF,TGCGCCAGCAGCCTGTTAAGCGGTGGGACAGATACGCAGTATTTT
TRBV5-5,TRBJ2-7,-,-,CASSEPWTALSSYEQYF,TGTGCCAGCAGCGAGCCTTGGACAGCACTCTCCTCCTACGAGCAGTACTTC
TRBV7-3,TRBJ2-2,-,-,CASSLFGPPGGELFF,TGTGCCAGCAGCTTATTCGGGCCCCCAGGCGGGGAGCTGTTTTTT
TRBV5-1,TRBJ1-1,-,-,CASSLGQAGAEAFF,TGCGCCAGCAGCTTGGGGCAGGCGGGGGCTGAAGCTTTCTTT
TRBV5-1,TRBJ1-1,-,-,CASSPDRGTEAFF,TGCGCCAGCAGCCCGGACCGGGGCACTGAAGCTTTCTTT
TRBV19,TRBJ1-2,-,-,CASSIAPLPYGYTF,TGTGCCAGTAGTATAGCCCCACTTCCCTATGGCTACACCTTC
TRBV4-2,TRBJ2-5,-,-,CASSQDRWGQTQETQYF,TGTGCCAGCAGCCAAGACCGATGGGGCCAAACCCAAGAGACCCAGTACTTC
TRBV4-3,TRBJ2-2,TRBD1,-,CASSQDRGPGGTGELFF,TGCGCCAGCAGCCAAGATAGGGGGCCTGGAGGCACCGGGGAGCTGTTTTTT
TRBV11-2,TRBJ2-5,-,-,CASSFRGQTQYF,TGTGCCAGCAGCTTCCGGGGACAGACCCAGTACTTC